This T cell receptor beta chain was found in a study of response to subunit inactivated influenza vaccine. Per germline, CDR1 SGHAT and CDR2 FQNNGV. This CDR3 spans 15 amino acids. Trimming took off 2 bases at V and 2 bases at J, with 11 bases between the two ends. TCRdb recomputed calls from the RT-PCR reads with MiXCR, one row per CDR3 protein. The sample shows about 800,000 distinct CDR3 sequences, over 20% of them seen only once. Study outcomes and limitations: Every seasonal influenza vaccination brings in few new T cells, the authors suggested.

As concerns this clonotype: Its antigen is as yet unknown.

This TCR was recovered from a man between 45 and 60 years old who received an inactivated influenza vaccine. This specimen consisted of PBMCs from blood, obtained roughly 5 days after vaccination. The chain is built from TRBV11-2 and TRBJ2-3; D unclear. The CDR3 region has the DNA TGTGCCAGCAGCTTACTCGTTTTACCCACAGATACGCAGTATTTT. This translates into CASSLLVLPTDTQYF.